What follows describes a single T cell receptor beta chain. These data come from a study of blood T cell repertoires in COVID-19. About the study: Spain, Italy and the United States supplied samples that represented acute and convalescent COVID-19. PBMCs, B-cell-depleted T cells, or T cells provided the cDNA or gDNA that made up the material.

How the authors handled the data: How many nucleated cells were present was estimated from reference gene primer amplification. Method: immunoSEQ multiplex PCR; TCRdb's copy keeps in-frame clones and lacks some. The V and J calls and clone size were taken over from that table, and D and trimming were inferred from the DNA. The sample shows over 130,000 clones, around 85% of them seen only once. CDR3 length: 16 residues. CDR1 and CDR2 (germline): LGHNA, YNFKEQ. Trimming shortened V by 1 base and J by 4 bases, and 17 bases separated the two germline ends. This TCR came from a man in his fifties or sixties with acute or convalescent COVID-19. The sample taken for sequencing was peripheral blood. The V and J genes are TRBV4-2 and TRBJ2-7, with D tentatively TRBD2 (6 bases). This CDR3 is CASSQAMGSGDYEQYF. The CDR3 DNA reads as TGTGCCAGCAGCCAAGCTATGGGTAGCGGAGATTACGAGCAGTACTTC.